This T cell receptor (beta chain) was sequenced during a study of T cell responses to AZD1222 COVID-19 vaccine. Study-level results: Baseline serology detected seropositivity in only six AZD1222 recipients. Repertoires were obtained solely post-peak T cell response.

The V segment lost 4 bases and the J segment 3 bases; nucleotides outside the gene matches: 2. Germline lookup yields CDR1 SGHVS and CDR2 FQNEAQ. This CDR3 spans 14 amino acids. Repertoires were generated with immunoSEQ multiplex PCR, while TCRdb's copy carries only in-frame clones and drops some. The sample shows about 150,000 clones, about 90% of them seen only once. Note on this clone: Its antigen is not known.

The source was peripheral blood, collected on day 0 of AZD1222 vaccination. The source is an adult in good health. The chain recombines TRBV7-8 with TRBJ1-4; 7 bases align to TRBD1. This CDR3 is CASSSTGPNEKLFF. Written as DNA, the CDR3 is TGTGCCAGCAGCTCGACAGGGCCTAATGAAAAACTGTTTTTT.